This passage covers 31 T cell receptor beta chains from one sample sequenced in a study of T cell changes during pregnancy in multiple sclerosis. Produced via immunoSEQ multiplex PCR; TCRdb's table is partial and in-frame only. The sample includes approximately 62,000 clones, roughly 93% of them seen just once. The sequences come from CD8+ T cells from peripheral blood mononuclear cells, collected in the second trimester of pregnancy. These receptors were collected from a female donor with multiple sclerosis, enrolled in a pregnancy study.

The chain employs TRBV11-3 and TRBJ2-2; 8 nucleotides line up with TRBD2. Trimming cost V 5 bases and J 0 bases; bases outside gene matches: 5. Germline CDR1 and CDR2: SGHNT and YENEEA. The CDR3 contains 16 residues. CDR3 sequence reads: CASSLSGNPNTGELFF. The CDR3 DNA sequence: TGTGCCAGCAGCCTTAGCGGGAATCCGAACACCGGGGAGCTGTTTTTT.

The rearrangement joins TRBV14 to TRBJ2-7, with 10 nucleotides matching TRBD2. With 0 bases clipped from V and 3 bases from J, the junction kept 14 bases outside the gene matches. The CDR3 spans 19 residues. Germline V gives CDR1 SGHDN, CDR2 FVKESK. The CDR3 DNA reads TGTGCCAGCAGCCAAGATCGGGTTATGCTAGCGGGAGAGGGCTACGAGCAGTACTTC. This sequence encodes CASSQDRVMLAGEGYEQYF.

V gene TRBV30 combines with J gene TRBJ1-2, with 7 bases that match TRBD1. The CDR3 is made up of 13 amino acids. Trimming at V came to 7 bases and at J to 2 bases, leaving 7 bases not matched to a gene. CDR1 is GTSNPN, CDR2 SVGIG, per germline (reference sequence). CDR3 DNA: TGTGCCTCGGAGGGGGCCAAAAACTATGGCTACACCTTC. Its protein is CASEGAKNYGYTF.

The chain has TRBV5-1 and TRBJ2-3; 7 nucleotides align to TRBD1. Germline assignment: CDR1 SGHRS and CDR2 YFSETQ. The CDR3 runs 14 residues. V was clipped by 0 bases and J by 4 bases; unmatched bases: 2. The CDR3 DNA follows: TGCGCCAGCAGCTTGGAGACAGGGTCAGATACGCAGTATTTT. Its translation is CASSLETGSDTQYF.

The rearrangement links TRBV5-1 to TRBJ2-1; 10 nucleotides match TRBD1. Germline loops: CDR1 SGHRS, CDR2 YFSETQ. This CDR3 has 15 amino acids. Trimming cost V 4 bases and J 4 bases; bases outside gene matches: 5. The CDR3 DNA sequence: TGCGCCAGCAGCCCCGGGACAGGGGCTTACAATGAGCAGTTCTTC. Its protein product is CASSPGTGAYNEQFF.

The chain employs TRBV19 and TRBJ1-1; D ambiguous. V was cut by 0 bases and J by 0 bases, with 11 bases left in between. CDR3 size: 16 residues. CDR1 LNHDA and CDR2 SQIVND come from the germline V gene (reference sequence). In nucleotides, the CDR3 is TGTGCCAGTAGTATAGATCCAACGGTTATGAACACTGAAGCTTTCTTT. Protein: CASSIDPTVMNTEAFF. The full variable domain, completed using reference TRBV19 and TRBJ1-1, is DGGITQSPKYLFRKEGQNVTLSCEQNLNHDAMYWYRQDPGQGLRLIYYSQIVNDFQKGDIAEGYSVSREKKESFPLTVTSAQKNPTAFYLCASSIDPTVMNTEAFFGQGTRLTVV.

The chain carries TRBV19 and TRBJ2-1; 9 positions match TRBD2. Germline V gives CDR1 LNHDA, CDR2 SQIVND (reference sequence). This CDR3 has 15 amino acids. The junction had 1 base not matched to a gene; V was cut back by 4 bases and J by 0 bases. CDR3 bases: TGTGCCAGTAGTAATAGCGGGAGCTCCTACAATGAGCAGTTCTTC. Its protein is CASSNSGSSYNEQFF.

The genes are TRBV29-1 and TRBJ2-7; D might be TRBD2 (6 bases). The ends were cut back, 4 bases at V and 3 bases at J, with 10 bases in the middle. CDR1 is SQVTM and CDR2 is ANQGSEA in the germline V gene. This CDR3 comprises 12 residues. In nucleotides, the CDR3 is TGCAGCGTTGTAGTTAGCGGCTACGAGCAGTACTTC. Translated, it gives CSVVVSGYEQYF.

V usage is TRBV7-9 and J usage is TRBJ2-2; D possibly corresponds to TRBD1 (5 bases). Per germline, CDR1 SEHNR and CDR2 FQNEAQ (reference sequence). The CDR3 spans 13 residues. With 7 bases removed from V and 2 bases from J, the gap between germline ends came to 8 bases. The CDR3 protein is CASTDSNTGELFF. As DNA, the CDR3 is TGTGCCAGCACAGACAGCAACACCGGGGAGCTGTTTTTT.

The rearrangement uses TRBV5-1 and TRBJ1-1; D not resolved. The CDR3 is made up of 15 amino acids. Trimming took off 0 bases at V and 6 bases at J, with 15 bases between the two ends. Germline V gives CDR1 SGHRS, CDR2 YFSETQ. Here the CDR3 DNA reads TGCGCCAGCAGCTTGGAGTGGGCTAGGACTTCTGAAGCTTTCTTT. Protein: CASSLEWARTSEAFF. Full variable domain (rest looked up from reference TRBV5-1 and TRBJ1-1): KAGVTQTPRYLIKTRGQQVTLSCSPISGHRSVSWYQQTPGQGLQFLFEYFSETQRNKGNFPGRFSGRQFSNSRSEMNVSTLELGDSALYLCASSLEWARTSEAFFGQGTRLTVV.

The chain employs TRBV4-1 and TRBJ2-7, with 10 nucleotides matching TRBD1. Germline lookup yields CDR1 MGHRA and CDR2 YSYEKL. The V gene end was trimmed by 4 bases and the J gene end by 6 bases; junction bases not matched to a gene: 12. This CDR3 region has 16 residues. The DNA of the CDR3 is TGCGCCAGCAGCCCGACGCGGGACAGGGGATTTCGCGAGCAGTACTTC. It translates to CASSPTRDRGFREQYF.

The chain links TRBV29-1 to TRBJ2-1; D uncertain. V was trimmed by 0 bases and J by 9 bases, leaving 15 bases between them. Germline V CDR1 and CDR2: SQVTM, ANQGSEA. This CDR3 comprises 14 residues. The CDR3 spells CSVEDRQRMGEQFF. In DNA form, the CDR3 reads TGCAGCGTTGAAGATCGACAAAGGATGGGTGAGCAGTTCTTC.

This clone has only one observation. The chain joins TRBV7-6 to TRBJ2-5; 12 bases map to TRBD2. Per the germline V gene, CDR1 is SGHVS and CDR2 is FNYEAQ. V was clipped by 4 bases and J by 4 bases; unmatched bases: 13. The CDR3 has 18 residues. The chain's CDR3 is CASSSTSGSGPMGETQYF. Written as DNA, the CDR3 is TGTGCCAGCAGCTCGACTAGCGGGAGTGGTCCGATGGGAGAGACCCAGTACTTC.

This clone was recorded once. The V gene is TRBV6-6, the J gene TRBJ2-5; 9 bases fit TRBD2. The V and J ends lost 6 bases and 5 bases, in that order; junction bases with no gene match: 13. CDR1 and CDR2 from the germline V gene are MNHNY and SVGAGI (reference sequence). The CDR3 length is 16 residues. The CDR3 region is CASSLARAGGRETQYF. The CDR3 nucleotides read TGTGCCAGCAGCTTAGCCCGAGCGGGGGGAAGGGAGACCCAGTACTTC.

This chain connects TRBV27 to TRBJ1-5; D unclear. The CDR3 runs to 12 residues. Trimming cost V 3 bases and J 8 bases, with 8 bases left between them. The V gene's germline CDR1 is MNHEY and CDR2 SMNVEV (reference sequence). CDR3 bases: TGTGCCAGCAGTTTGTTCGGAGAGCCCCAGCATTTT. As protein: CASSLFGEPQHF.

This clone has a single count. The V gene is TRBV15, the J gene TRBJ2-4; 9 nucleotides match TRBD1. The CDR3 has 17 amino acids. Germline-derived CDR1 and CDR2 are LNHNV and YYDKDF (reference sequence). J gave up 0 bases and V 0 bases, and 3 bases lay outside the gene matches. This CDR3 reads CATSRDWTGVAKNIQYF. The CDR3 region has the DNA TGTGCCACCAGCAGAGATTGGACAGGGGTAGCCAAAAACATTCAGTACTTC. The full variable domain, in which reference TRBV15 and TRBJ2-4 provide the parts outside the CDR3, is DAMVIQNPRYQVTQFGKPVTLSCSQTLNHNVMYWYQQKSSQAPKLLFHYYDKDFNNEADTPDNFQSRRPNTSFCFLDIRSPGLGDTAMYLCATSRDWTGVAKNIQYFGAGTRLSVL.

The chain uses TRBV2 and TRBJ2-1; 7 bases fit TRBD1. The CDR3 covers 15 residues. V was clipped by 6 bases and J by 0 bases; unmatched bases: 5. CDR1 is SNHLY, CDR2 FYNNEI, per germline. The CDR3 region is CASRAGGSSYNEQFF. The DNA of the CDR3 is TGTGCCAGCAGGGCAGGGGGAAGCTCCTACAATGAGCAGTTCTTC. The full variable domain, its missing parts supplied by reference TRBV2 and TRBJ2-1, is EPEVTQTPSHQVTQMGQEVILRCVPISNHLYFYWYRQILGQKVEFLVSFYNNEISEKSEIFDDQFSVERPDGSNFTLKIRSTKLEDSAMYFCASRAGGSSYNEQFFGPGTRLTVL.

The CDR3 here is CASSLEPHGGETQYF. CDR3 coding DNA: TGCGCCAGCAGCTTGGAACCCCATGGAGGGGAGACCCAGTACTTC. The gene calls are TRBV5-1 and TRBJ2-5; TRBD2 is a possible D gene (6 bases). The ends were cut back, 0 bases at V and 5 bases at J, with 14 bases in the middle. The length of the CDR3 is 15 residues. Looked up from germline, CDR1 is SGHRS and CDR2 is YFSETQ.

The chain couples TRBV11-2 to TRBJ2-7, with a possible D match to TRBD2 (7 bases). CDR1 and CDR2 (germline): SGHAT, FQNNGV. The CDR3 contains 16 residues. V was trimmed by 3 bases and J by 5 bases, leaving 20 bases between them. The CDR3 region has the DNA TGTGCCAGCAGCTTCGTAAGGGGGGGAGCCCCGAACGAGCAGTACTTC. Its translation: CASSFVRGGAPNEQYF.

The chain employs TRBV4-3 and TRBJ1-2; D is perhaps TRBD1 (6 bases). The CDR3 loop spans 15 amino acids. Germline assignment: CDR1 LGHNA and CDR2 YSLEER. Trimming removed 3 bases at V and 2 bases at J, with 13 bases between. CDR3 amino acids: CASSHSGGQNYGYTF. Here the CDR3 DNA reads TGCGCCAGCAGCCACTCCGGAGGACAGAACTATGGCTACACCTTC.

The chain combines TRBV7-2 with TRBJ2-5; TRBD2 might be the D (5 bases). This CDR3 has 16 amino acids. Looked up from germline, CDR1 is SGHTA and CDR2 is FQGNSA. Between the trimmed V and J ends, which lost 1 base and 2 bases, there was a span of 14 bases. CDR3 sequence reads: CASSLGFAGRQETQYF. DNA of the CDR3: TGTGCCAGCAGCTTAGGATTCGCGGGTCGACAAGAGACCCAGTACTTC.

V gene TRBV5-1 combines with J gene TRBJ2-1; TRBD1 matches at 7 bases. CDR1 is SGHRS and CDR2 is YFSETQ in the germline V gene. With V trimmed by 6 bases and J by 6 bases, 6 bases remained unmatched. The CDR3 totals 13 residues. The CDR3 DNA sequence: TGCGCCAGCATCGGGGCAGGGGGCAATGAGCAGTTCTTC. As protein: CASIGAGGNEQFF.

A note on this clone: Germline and junction disagree at one end, which may indicate a read error. CDR3 nucleotides: TGTGCCAGCAGCTCCCCTGGCGCCAACGTCCTGACTTTC. This encodes CASSSPGANVLTF. The J gene is TRBJ2-6, the V gene TRBV11-2; D is undetermined. Germline V gene lookup returns CDR1 SGHAT and CDR2 FQNNGV. The CDR3 sequence is 13 residues long.

V is TRBV15 and J is TRBJ1-5; D ambiguous. This CDR3 comprises 14 residues. Trimming removed 5 bases from V and 4 bases from J, with 12 bases in between. Germline-derived CDR1 and CDR2 are LNHNV and YYDKDF (reference sequence). The CDR3 here is CATSPYRDNQPQHF. The CDR3 DNA follows: TGTGCCACCAGCCCGTACAGAGATAATCAGCCCCAGCATTTT.

This chain uses TRBV28 with TRBJ2-7; possibly TRBD2 for D (6 bases). The CDR3 is 15 residues long. Trimming took 5 bases from V and 3 from J, leaving 17 bases between them. Germline V gives CDR1 MDHEN, CDR2 SYDVKM. CDR3 nucleotide sequence: TGTGCCAGCAGTCTTCGAACGGGACTCCACTACGAGCAGTACTTC. As protein: CASSLRTGLHYEQYF.

This chain links TRBV10-3 with TRBJ1-5; 7 bases line up with TRBD1. This CDR3 contains 14 residues. Germline CDR1 reads ENHRY; CDR2 reads SYGVKD. Trimming removed 4 bases from V and 2 bases from J; junction bases left unmatched: 2. This chain's CDR3 is CAISGQGGNQPQHF. In DNA form, the CDR3 reads TGTGCCATCAGTGGACAGGGCGGCAATCAGCCCCAGCATTTT.

The sample holds one count of this clone. V is TRBV9 and J is TRBJ2-7; 8 bases agree with TRBD2. Trimming cost V 4 bases and J 3 bases; bases outside gene matches: 9. The germline CDR1 and CDR2 sequences are SGDLS and YYNGEE. This CDR3 is 15 amino acids long. The CDR3 region has the DNA TGTGCCAGCAGCCCCGACGGGGGGGATAGCTACGAGCAGTACTTC. Translation: CASSPDGGDSYEQYF.

This sequence joins TRBV2 and TRBJ2-2; the D is unclear. Germline CDR1 is SNHLY and CDR2 is FYNNEI. The V and J ends lost 11 bases and 7 bases respectively, with 11 bases between them. The CDR3 runs to 11 residues. This chain's CDR3 is CAGESGGELFF. The CDR3 coding sequence is TGTGCCGGAGAATCTGGCGGGGAGCTGTTTTTT.

This clone was recorded once. The chain links TRBV19 to TRBJ2-2; TRBD1 matches at 9 bases. CDR1 and CDR2 from the germline V gene are LNHDA and SQIVND (reference sequence). Trimming removed 5 bases from V and 4 bases from J; junction bases left unmatched: 11. The CDR3 is 17 residues long. In nucleotides, the CDR3 is TGTGCCAGTAGTCCAGTGCCGGGACAGGGACTCACCGGGGAGCTGTTTTTT. Its protein is CASSPVPGQGLTGELFF. The variable domain in full, completed from reference TRBV19 and TRBJ2-2, reads DGGITQSPKYLFRKEGQNVTLSCEQNLNHDAMYWYRQDPGQGLRLIYYSQIVNDFQKGDIAEGYSVSREKKESFPLTVTSAQKNPTAFYLCASSPVPGQGLTGELFFGEGSRLTVL.

The chain joins TRBV7-9 to TRBJ2-7; a weak D match, TRBD1 (5 bases). Germline assignment: CDR1 SEHNR and CDR2 FQNEAQ (reference sequence). CDR3 length equals 14 residues. V was clipped by 0 bases and J by 7 bases, with 13 bases between them. The CDR3 DNA reads as TGTGCCAGCAGCTTAGCCCTAGGACAAGGGGAGCAGTACTTC. It specifies CASSLALGQGEQYF.

The gene calls are TRBV9 and TRBJ2-5; tentative D call: TRBD2 (5 bases). This CDR3 has 14 amino acids. Germline V gene sequence: CDR1 SGDLS, CDR2 YYNGEE. The V end lost 0 bases, the J end lost 7 bases, and 13 bases lay between the germline ends. The CDR3 spells CASSVGQRGGTQYF. The DNA of the CDR3 is TGTGCCAGCAGCGTAGGACAACGGGGTGGGACCCAGTACTTC. The whole variable domain, filled in from reference TRBV9 and TRBJ2-5, reads DSGVTQTPKHLITATGQRVTLRCSPRSGDLSVYWYQQSLDQGLQFLIQYYNGEERAKGNILERFSAQQFPDLHSELNLSSLELGDSALYFCASSVGQRGGTQYFGPGTRLLVL.